The clone carrying this TCR beta chain was picked up a small number of times. Its antigen is unknown. The CDR3 length is 14 residues. Trimming left V 4 bases short and J 3 bases short, with 9 bases between. CDR1 SSHAT and CDR2 FNYEAQ come from the germline V gene (reference sequence). This record belongs to a study of OX40 agonist ivuxolimab in advanced cancers. Study-wide context: The study treated patients with ivuxolimab, an agonistic anti-OX40 (CD134) antibody. Prior anti-PD-1, anti-PD-L1 or anti-CTLA-4 therapy did not bar entry, and 40% had some.

Blood sampling took place at baseline, cycle 4 day 1, and cycle 7 day 1. Only in-frame clones appear in the TCRdb table, and some are missing; sequencing was by immunoSEQ multiplex PCR. This sample carries more than 55,000 clones, more than 80% of them seen once, and the ten largest clones take around 8.2%. Study conclusions and caveats: CD4+ and CD8+ blood T cells expanded clonally by week 6 at 0.1 to 3.0 mg/kg.

The receptor's source is an adult with an advanced solid tumor such as melanoma, head and neck, liver or kidney cancer. Sequencing used CD4+ or CD8+ T cells sorted from blood, obtained in a trial of the OX40 agonist ivuxolimab. This rearrangement joins TRBV7-7 to TRBJ2-2, with no clear D. DNA for the CDR3: TGTGCCAGCAGCTCCCAACCGGACACCGGGGAGCTGTTTTTT. Residues: CASSSQPDTGELFF.